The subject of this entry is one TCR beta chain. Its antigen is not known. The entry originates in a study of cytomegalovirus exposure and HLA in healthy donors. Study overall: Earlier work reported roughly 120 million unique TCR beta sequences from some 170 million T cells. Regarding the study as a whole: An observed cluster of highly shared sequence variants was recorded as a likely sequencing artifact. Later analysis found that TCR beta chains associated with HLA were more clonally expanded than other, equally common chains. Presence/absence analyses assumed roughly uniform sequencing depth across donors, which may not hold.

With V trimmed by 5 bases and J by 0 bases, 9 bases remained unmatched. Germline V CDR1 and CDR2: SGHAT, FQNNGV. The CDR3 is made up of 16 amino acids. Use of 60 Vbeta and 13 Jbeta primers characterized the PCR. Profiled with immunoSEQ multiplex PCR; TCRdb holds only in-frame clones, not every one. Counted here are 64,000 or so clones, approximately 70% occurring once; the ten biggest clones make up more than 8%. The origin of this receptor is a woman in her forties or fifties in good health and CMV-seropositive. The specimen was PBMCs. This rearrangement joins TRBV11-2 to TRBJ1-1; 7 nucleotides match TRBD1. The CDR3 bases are TGTGCCAGCAGCCCTCGAGGGGACAGTATGAACACTGAAGCTTTCTTT. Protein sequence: CASSPRGDSMNTEAFF.